This T cell receptor beta chain was obtained from a study of tumor-infiltrating lymphocytes in primary liver carcinoma. DNA and RNA were both co-extracted from approximately 20-30 mg of bulk tissue that had not been sorted. As regards this clonotype: Germline is not matched at one junction end, which may reflect a read error.

Per germline, CDR1 ENHRY and CDR2 SYGVKD. The CDR3 runs 14 residues. The investigators made TCR beta cDNA from approximately 510 ng total RNA, using a constant-region primer. What produced the TCR beta libraries was three nested multiplex PCR rounds using slightly modified ARM-PCR. TRBV1-TRBV30 forward primers paired with a C-beta reverse primer were used in the first two PCR rounds, which ran approximately 10 cycles each. TCRdb recomputed calls from the multiplex PCR reads with MiXCR, one row per CDR3 protein. The repertoire consists of 65,000 to 80,000 distinct CDR3 sequences, with approximately 70% occurring once and the leading ten covering around a quarter.

The TCR sequence derives from a man aged 40-55 years with primary liver carcinoma and hepatitis B virus infection. Sequencing was performed on liver tumor tissue from sampling region 4. Subset specified: tumor region T4, right-lateral pole. The gene calls are TRBV10-3 and TRBJ1-1, with D hard to call. CDR3 nucleotide sequence: TGTGCCACGCGACCGAGAGGAGGCGGACCTGAAGTTTTCTTT. It yields the protein CATRPRGGGPEVFF.